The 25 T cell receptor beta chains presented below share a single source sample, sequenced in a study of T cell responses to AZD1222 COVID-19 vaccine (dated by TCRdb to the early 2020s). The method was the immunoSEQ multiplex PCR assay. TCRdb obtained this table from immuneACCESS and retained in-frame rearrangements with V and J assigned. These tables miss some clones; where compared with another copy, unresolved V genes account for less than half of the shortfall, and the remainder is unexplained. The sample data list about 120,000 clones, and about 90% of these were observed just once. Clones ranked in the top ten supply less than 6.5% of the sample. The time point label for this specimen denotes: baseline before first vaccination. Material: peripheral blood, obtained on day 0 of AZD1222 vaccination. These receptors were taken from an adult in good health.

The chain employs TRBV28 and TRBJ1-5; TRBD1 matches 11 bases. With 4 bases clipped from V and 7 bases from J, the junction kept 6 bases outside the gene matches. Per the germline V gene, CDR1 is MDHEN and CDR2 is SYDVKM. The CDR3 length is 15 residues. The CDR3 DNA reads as TGTGCCAGCAGTTCCCGCCGGGACAGGGGGCAGCCCCAGCATTTT. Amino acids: CASSSRRDRGQPQHF.

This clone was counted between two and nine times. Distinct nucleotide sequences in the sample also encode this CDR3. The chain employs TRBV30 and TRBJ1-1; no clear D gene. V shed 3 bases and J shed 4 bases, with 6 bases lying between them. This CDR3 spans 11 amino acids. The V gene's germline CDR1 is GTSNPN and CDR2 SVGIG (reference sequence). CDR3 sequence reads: CAWSPGTEAFF. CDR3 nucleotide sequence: TGTGCCTGGAGCCCGGGCACTGAAGCTTTCTTT.

CDR3 residues: CASSYQVGQETQYF. DNA of the CDR3: TGTGCCAGCAGCTACCAAGTAGGTCAAGAGACCCAGTACTTC. The chain couples TRBV5-5 to TRBJ2-5; no reliable D call. V dropped 3 bases and J dropped 2 bases, with 11 bases sitting between them. CDR1 and CDR2 from the germline V gene are SGHKS and YYEKEE (reference sequence). The CDR3 length is 14 residues.

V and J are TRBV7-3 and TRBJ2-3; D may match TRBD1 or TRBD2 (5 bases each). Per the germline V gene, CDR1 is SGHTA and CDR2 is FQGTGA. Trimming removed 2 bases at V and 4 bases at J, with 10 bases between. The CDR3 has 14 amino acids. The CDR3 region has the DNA TGTGCCAGCAGCTTATCAGGGAGTTCAGATACGCAGTATTTT. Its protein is CASSLSGSSDTQYF.

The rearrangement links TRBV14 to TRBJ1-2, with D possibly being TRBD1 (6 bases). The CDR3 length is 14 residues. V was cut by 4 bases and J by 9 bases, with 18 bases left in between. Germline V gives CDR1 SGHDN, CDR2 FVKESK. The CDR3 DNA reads TGTGCCAGCAGCCTCTGGGGGCAGGGACTAAGCTACACCTTC. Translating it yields CASSLWGQGLSYTF. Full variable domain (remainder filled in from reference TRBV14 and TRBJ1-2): EAGVTQFPSHSVIEKGQTVTLRCDPISGHDNLYWYRRVMGKEIKFLLHFVKESKQDESGMPNNRFLAERTGGTYSTLKVQPAELEDSGVYFCASSLWGQGLSYTFGSGTRLTVV.

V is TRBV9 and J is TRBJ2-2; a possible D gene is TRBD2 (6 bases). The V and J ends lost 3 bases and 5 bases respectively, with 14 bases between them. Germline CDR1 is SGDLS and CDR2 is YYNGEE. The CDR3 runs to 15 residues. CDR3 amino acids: CASSARQGGTGELFF. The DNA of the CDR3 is TGTGCCAGCAGCGCAAGGCAGGGAGGTACCGGGGAGCTGTTTTTT.

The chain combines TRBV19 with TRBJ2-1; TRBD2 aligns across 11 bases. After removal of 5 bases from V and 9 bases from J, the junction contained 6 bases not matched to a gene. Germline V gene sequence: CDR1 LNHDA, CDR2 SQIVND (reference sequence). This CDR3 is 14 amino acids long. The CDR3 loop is CASSVTSGTGEQFF. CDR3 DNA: TGTGCCAGTAGTGTGACTAGCGGGACTGGTGAGCAGTTCTTC. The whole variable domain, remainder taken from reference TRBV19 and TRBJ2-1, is DGGITQSPKYLFRKEGQNVTLSCEQNLNHDAMYWYRQDPGQGLRLIYYSQIVNDFQKGDIAEGYSVSREKKESFPLTVTSAQKNPTAFYLCASSVTSGTGEQFFGPGTRLTVL.

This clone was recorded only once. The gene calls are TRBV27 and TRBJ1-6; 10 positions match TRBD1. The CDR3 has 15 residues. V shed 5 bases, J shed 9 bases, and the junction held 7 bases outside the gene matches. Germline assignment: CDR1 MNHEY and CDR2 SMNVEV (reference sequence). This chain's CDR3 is CASSRGQGGISPLHF. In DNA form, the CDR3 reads TGTGCCAGCAGTCGAGGACAGGGGGGCATTTCACCCCTCCACTTT.

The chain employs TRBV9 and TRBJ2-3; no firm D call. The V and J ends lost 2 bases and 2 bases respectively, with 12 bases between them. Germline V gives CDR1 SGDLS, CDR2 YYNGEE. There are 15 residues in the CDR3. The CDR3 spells CASSVVASSTDTQYF. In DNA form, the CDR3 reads TGTGCCAGCAGCGTTGTCGCGTCGTCCACAGATACGCAGTATTTT.

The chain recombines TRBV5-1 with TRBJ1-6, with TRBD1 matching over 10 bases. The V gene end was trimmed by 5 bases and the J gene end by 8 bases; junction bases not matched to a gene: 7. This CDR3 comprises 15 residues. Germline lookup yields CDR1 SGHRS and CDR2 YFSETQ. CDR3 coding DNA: TGCGCCAGCAGACCGATCGGGACAGGGGATTCACCCCTCCACTTT. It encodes CASRPIGTGDSPLHF.

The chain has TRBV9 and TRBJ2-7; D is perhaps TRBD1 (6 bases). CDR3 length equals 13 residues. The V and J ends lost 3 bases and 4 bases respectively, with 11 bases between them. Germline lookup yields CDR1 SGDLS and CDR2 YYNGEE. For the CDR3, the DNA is TGTGCCAGCAGCGCCGGACAGACGTACGAGCAGTACTTC. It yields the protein CASSAGQTYEQYF.

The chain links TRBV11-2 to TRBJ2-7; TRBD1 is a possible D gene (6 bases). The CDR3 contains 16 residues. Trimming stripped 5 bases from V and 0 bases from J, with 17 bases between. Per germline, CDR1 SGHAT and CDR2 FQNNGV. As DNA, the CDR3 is TGTGCCAGCAGCGCAAGGACAGTCCTACCCTCCTACGAGCAGTACTTC. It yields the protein CASSARTVLPSYEQYF.

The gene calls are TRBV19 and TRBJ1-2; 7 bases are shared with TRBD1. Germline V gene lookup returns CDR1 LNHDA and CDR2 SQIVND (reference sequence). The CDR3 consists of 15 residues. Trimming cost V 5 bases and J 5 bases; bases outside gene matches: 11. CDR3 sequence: CASSSTNRGGYGYTF. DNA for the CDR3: TGTGCCAGTAGTTCAACTAACAGGGGAGGATATGGCTACACCTTC.

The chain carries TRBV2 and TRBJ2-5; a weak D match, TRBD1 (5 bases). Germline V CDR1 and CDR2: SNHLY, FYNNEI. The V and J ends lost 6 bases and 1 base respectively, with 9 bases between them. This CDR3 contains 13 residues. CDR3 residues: CASRQESQETQYF. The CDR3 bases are TGTGCCAGCAGACAGGAGAGCCAAGAGACCCAGTACTTC.

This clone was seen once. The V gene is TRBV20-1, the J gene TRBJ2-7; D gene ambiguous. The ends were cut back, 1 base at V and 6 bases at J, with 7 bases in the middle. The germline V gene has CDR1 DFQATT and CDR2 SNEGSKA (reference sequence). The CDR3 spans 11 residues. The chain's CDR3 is CSARVPGEQYF. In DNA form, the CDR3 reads TGCAGTGCTAGAGTCCCCGGCGAGCAGTACTTC.

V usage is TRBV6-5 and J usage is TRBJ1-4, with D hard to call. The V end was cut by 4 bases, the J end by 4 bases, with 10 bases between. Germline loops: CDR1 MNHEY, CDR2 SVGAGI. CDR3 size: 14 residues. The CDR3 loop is CASSSLDLNEKLFF. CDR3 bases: TGTGCCAGCAGTTCCTTGGACCTTAATGAAAAACTGTTTTTT.

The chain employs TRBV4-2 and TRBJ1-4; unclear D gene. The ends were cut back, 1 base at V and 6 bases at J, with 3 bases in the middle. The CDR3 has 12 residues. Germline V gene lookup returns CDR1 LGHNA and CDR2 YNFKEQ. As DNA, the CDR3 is TGTGCCAGCAGCCAAGTTGATGAAAAACTGTTTTTT. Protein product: CASSQVDEKLFF.

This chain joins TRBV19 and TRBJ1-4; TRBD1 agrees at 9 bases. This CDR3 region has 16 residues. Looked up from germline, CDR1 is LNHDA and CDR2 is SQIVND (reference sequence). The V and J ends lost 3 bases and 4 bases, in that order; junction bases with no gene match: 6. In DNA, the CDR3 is TGTGCCAGTAGTATTCGGCGGACAGGGGATAATGAAAAACTGTTTTTT. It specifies CASSIRRTGDNEKLFF.

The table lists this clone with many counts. The chain's CDR3 is CASSQGGAGLRNSPLHF. Here the CDR3 DNA reads TGTGCCAGCAGCCAAGGGGGGGCAGGTCTTCGGAATTCACCCCTCCACTTT. The genes are TRBV3-1 (or the pseudogene TRBV3-2) and TRBJ1-6, with TRBD1 as a possible D gene (6 bases). V was trimmed by 1 base and J by 7 bases, leaving 17 bases between them. Germline values: CDR1 LGHDT, CDR2 YNNKEL (reference sequence). This CDR3 has 17 residues.

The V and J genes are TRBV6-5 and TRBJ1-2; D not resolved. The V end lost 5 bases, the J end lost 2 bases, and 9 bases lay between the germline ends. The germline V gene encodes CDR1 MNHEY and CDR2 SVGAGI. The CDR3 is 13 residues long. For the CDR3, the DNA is TGTGCCAGCAGTCAGATACCCAACTATGGCTACACCTTC. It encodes CASSQIPNYGYTF.

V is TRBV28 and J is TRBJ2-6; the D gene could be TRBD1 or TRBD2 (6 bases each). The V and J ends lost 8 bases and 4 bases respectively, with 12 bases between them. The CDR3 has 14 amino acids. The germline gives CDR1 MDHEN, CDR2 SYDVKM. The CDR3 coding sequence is TGTGCCAGCTGGGGGGCGAGAGGGGCCAACGTCCTGACTTTC. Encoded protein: CASWGARGANVLTF.

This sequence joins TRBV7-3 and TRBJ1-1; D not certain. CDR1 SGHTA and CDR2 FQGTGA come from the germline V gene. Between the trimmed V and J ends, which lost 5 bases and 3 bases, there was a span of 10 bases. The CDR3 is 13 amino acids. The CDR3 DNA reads TGTGCCAGCAGCCTCGCCAGCGACACTGAAGCTTTCTTT. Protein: CASSLASDTEAFF.

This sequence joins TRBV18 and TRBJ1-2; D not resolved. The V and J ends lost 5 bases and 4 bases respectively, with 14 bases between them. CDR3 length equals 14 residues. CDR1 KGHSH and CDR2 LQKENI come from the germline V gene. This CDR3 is CASSSGMSIYGYTF. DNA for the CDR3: TGTGCCAGCTCATCTGGGATGTCGATCTATGGCTACACCTTC.

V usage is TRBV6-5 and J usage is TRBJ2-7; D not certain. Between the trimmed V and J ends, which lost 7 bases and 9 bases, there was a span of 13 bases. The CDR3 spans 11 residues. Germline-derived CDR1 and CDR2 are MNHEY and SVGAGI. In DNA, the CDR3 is TGTGCCAGCACCTACGGACCTCTGCAGTACTTC. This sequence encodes CASTYGPLQYF.

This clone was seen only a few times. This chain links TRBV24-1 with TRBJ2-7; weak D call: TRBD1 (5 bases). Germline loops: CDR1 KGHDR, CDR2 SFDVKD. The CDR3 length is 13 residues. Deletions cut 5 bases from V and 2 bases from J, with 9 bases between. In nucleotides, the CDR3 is TGTGCCACCAGTGGGACAATTACCTACGAGCAGTACTTC. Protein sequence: CATSGTITYEQYF.